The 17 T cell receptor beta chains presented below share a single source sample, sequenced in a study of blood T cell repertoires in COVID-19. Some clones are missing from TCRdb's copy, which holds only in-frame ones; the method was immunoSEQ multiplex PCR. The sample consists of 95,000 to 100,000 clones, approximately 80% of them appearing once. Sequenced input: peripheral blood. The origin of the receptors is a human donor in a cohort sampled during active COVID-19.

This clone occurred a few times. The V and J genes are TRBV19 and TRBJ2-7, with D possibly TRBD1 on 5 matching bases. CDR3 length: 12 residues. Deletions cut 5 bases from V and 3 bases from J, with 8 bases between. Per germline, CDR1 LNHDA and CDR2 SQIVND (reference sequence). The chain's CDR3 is CASSPQGYEQYF. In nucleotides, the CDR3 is TGTGCCAGTAGTCCCCAGGGCTACGAGCAGTACTTC.

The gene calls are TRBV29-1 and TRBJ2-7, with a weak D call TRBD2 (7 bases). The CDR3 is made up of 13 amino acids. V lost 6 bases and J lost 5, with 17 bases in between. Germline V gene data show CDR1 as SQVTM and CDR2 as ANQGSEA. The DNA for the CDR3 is TGCAGCGTAAAAAGTGAGGGGGGGGACGAGCAGTACTTC. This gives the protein CSVKSEGGDEQYF.

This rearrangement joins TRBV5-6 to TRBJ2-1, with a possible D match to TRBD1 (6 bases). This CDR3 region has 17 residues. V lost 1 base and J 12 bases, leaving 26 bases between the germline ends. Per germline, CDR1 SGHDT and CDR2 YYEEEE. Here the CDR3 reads CASSLRWQGTYGLVQFF. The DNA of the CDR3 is TGTGCCAGCAGCTTGAGGTGGCAGGGGACGTACGGCTTAGTGCAGTTCTTC.

CDR3 amino acids: CASSTRLVGGNEQFF. CDR3 DNA: TGTGCCAGCAGTACTAGACTAGTGGGAGGGAATGAGCAGTTCTTC. V and J are TRBV27 and TRBJ2-1; 7 positions agree with TRBD2. The CDR3 covers 15 residues. Germline values: CDR1 MNHEY, CDR2 SMNVEV (reference sequence). The V segment lost 5 bases and the J segment 7 bases; nucleotides outside the gene matches: 11.

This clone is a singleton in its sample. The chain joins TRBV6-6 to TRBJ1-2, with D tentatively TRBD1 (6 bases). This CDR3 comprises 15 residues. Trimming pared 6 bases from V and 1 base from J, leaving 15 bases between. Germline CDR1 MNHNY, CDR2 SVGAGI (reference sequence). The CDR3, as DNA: TGTGCCAGCAGGGATCAGGGGAGTCTTAACTATGGCTACACCTTC. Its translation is CASRDQGSLNYGYTF.

The CDR3 DNA follows: TGTGCCAGCAGCCGTCTCGGGGATTACGAGCAGTACTTC. The encoded protein is CASSRLGDYEQYF. V is TRBV14 and J is TRBJ2-7, with D perhaps matching TRBD2 (5 bases). The germline V gene encodes CDR1 SGHDN and CDR2 FVKESK. Trimming pared 4 bases from V and 4 bases from J, leaving 11 bases between. The CDR3 covers 13 residues. Full variable domain (remainder filled in from reference TRBV14 and TRBJ2-7): EAGVTQFPSHSVIEKGQTVTLRCDPISGHDNLYWYRRVMGKEIKFLLHFVKESKQDESGMPNNRFLAERTGGTYSTLKVQPAELEDSGVYFCASSRLGDYEQYFGPGTRLTVT.

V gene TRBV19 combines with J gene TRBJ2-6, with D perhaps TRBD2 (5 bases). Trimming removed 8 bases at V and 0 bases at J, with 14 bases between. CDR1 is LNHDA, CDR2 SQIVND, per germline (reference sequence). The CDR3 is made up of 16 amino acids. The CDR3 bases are TGTGCCAGTCGGGATTCTGGCCTCTCTGGGGCCAACGTCCTGACTTTC. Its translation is CASRDSGLSGANVLTF.

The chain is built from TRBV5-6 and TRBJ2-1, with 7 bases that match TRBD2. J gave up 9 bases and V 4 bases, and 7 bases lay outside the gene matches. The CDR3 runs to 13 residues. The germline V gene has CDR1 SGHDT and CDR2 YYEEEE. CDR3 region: CASSGDRLAEQFF. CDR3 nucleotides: TGTGCCAGCAGCGGCGATAGACTAGCTGAGCAGTTCTTC.

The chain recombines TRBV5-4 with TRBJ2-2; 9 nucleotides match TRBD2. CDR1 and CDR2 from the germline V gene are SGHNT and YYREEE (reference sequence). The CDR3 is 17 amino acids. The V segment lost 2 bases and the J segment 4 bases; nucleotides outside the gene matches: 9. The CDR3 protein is CASSLEGGGASTGELFF. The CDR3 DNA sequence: TGTGCCAGCAGCTTAGAGGGCGGGGGGGCGAGCACCGGGGAGCTGTTTTTT.

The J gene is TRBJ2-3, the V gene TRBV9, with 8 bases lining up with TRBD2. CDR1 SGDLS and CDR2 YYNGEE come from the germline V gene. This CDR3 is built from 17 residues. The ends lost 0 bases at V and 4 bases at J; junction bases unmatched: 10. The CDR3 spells CASSVGLSTSGSDTQYF. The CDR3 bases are TGTGCCAGCAGCGTAGGTTTGTCCACTAGCGGCTCAGATACGCAGTATTTT.

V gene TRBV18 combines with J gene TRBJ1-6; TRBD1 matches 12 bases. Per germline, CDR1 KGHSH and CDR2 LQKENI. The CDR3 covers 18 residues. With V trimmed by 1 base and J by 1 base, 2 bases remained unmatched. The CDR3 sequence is CASSPRGQGASYNSPLHF. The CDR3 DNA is TGTGCCAGCTCACCACGGGGACAGGGGGCGTCCTATAATTCACCCCTCCACTTT.

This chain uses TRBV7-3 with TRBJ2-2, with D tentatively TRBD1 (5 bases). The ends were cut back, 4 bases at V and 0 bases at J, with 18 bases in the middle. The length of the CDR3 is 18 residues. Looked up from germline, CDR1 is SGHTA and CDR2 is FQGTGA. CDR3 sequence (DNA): TGTGCCAGCAGCTCTTTTCAGGGATCCGGACCGAACACCGGGGAGCTGTTTTTT. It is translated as CASSSFQGSGPNTGELFF.

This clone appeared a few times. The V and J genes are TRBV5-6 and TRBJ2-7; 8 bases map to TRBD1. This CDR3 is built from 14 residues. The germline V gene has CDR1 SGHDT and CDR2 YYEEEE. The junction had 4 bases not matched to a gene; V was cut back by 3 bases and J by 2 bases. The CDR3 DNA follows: TGTGCCAGCAGCTATAGACAGGGGACCTACGAGCAGTACTTC. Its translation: CASSYRQGTYEQYF.

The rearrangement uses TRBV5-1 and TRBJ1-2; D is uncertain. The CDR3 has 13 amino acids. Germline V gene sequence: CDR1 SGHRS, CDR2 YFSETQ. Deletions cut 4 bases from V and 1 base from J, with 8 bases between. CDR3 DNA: TGCGCCAGCAGCCCCCCAGATAACTATGGCTACACCTTC. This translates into CASSPPDNYGYTF.

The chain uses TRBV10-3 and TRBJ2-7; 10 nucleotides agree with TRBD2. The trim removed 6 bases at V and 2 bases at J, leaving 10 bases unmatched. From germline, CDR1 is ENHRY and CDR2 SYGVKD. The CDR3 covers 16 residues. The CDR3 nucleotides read TGTGCCATCAGGGCGGAGCGGGGGGGCTTTCCCTACGAGCAGTACTTC. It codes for CAIRAERGGFPYEQYF.

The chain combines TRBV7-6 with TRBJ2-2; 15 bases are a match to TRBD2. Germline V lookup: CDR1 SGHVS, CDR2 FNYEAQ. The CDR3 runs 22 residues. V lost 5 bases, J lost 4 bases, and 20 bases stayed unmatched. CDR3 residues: CASSAFIVIGLAGGPVTGELFF. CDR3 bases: TGTGCCAGCAGCGCTTTTATCGTTATTGGACTAGCGGGAGGGCCGGTCACCGGGGAGCTGTTTTTT.

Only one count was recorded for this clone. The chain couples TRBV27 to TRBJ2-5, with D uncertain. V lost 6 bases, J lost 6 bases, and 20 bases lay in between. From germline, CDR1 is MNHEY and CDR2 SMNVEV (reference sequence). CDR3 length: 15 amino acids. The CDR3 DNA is TGTGCCAGCAGCCCATCCCTGGCAGGTATTAAGACCCAGTACTTC. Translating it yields CASSPSLAGIKTQYF.